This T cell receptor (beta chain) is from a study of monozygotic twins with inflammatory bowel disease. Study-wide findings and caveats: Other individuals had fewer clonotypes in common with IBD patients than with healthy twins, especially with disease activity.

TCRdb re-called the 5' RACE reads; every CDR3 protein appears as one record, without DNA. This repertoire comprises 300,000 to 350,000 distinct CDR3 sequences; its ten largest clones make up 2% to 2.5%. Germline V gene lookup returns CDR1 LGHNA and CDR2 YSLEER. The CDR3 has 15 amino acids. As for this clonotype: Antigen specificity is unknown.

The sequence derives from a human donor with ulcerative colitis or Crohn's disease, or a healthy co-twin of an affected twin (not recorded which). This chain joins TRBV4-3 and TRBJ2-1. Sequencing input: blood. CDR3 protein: CASSQGESSYNEQFF.